This T cell receptor (beta chain) was captured by sequencing in a study of T cells in localized non-small cell lung cancer. The CDR3 is made up of 17 amino acids. Germline V lookup: CDR1 MRHNA, CDR2 SNTAGT. This clone has only one observation. Its ends do not fully match the called genes, so a read error is possible. Some clones are missing from TCRdb's copy, which holds only in-frame ones; the method was immunoSEQ multiplex PCR. The sample shows some 40,000 clones, around 94% of them seen only once. The chain has TRBV6-4 and TRBJ1-5, with D tentatively TRBD1 (5 bases). The material sequenced was peripheral blood, taken before any cancer treatment. This TCR came from a female donor over 55 with stage I lung adenocarcinoma. The CDR3, as DNA: TGTGCCAGCAGTTACTCGATGTCAGGGAATAGCAATCAGCCCCAGCATTTT. Protein sequence: CASSYSMSGNSNQPQHF.